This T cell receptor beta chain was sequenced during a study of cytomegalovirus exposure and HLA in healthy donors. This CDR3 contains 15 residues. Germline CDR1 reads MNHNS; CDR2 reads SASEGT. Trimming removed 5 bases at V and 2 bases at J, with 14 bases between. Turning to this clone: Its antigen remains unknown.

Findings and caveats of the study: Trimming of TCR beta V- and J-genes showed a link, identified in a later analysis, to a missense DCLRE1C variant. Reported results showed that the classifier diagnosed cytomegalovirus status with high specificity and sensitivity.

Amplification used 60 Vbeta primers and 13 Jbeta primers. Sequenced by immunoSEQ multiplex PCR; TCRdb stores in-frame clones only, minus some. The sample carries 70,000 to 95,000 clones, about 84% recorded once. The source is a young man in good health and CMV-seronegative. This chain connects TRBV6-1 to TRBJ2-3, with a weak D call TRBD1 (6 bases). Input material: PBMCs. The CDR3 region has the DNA TGTGCCAGCAGTAGATTTACAGGGAACACAGATACGCAGTATTTT. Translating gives CASSRFTGNTDTQYF.